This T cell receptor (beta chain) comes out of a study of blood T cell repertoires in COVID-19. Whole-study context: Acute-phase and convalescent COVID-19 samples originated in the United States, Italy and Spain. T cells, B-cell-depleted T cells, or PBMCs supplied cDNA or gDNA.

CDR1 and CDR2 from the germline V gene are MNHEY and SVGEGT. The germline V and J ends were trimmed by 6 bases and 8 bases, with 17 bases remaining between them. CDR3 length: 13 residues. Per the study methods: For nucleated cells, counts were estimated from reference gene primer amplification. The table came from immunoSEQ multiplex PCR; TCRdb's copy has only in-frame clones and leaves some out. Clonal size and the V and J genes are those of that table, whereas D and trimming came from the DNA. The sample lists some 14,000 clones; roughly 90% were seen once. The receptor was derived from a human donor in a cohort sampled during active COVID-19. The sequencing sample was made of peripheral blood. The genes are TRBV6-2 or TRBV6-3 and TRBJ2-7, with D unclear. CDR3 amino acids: CASSNGPRVQQYF. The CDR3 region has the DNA TGTGCCAGCAGCAATGGGCCTCGAGTTCAGCAGTACTTC.